This T cell receptor beta chain derives from a study of regulatory T cells in long-lasting Graves disease. Time point given: newly diagnosed GD, antithyroid drugs for less than 3 months. The TCR library was prepared using RNA isolated from PBMCs. Building the TCR beta libraries relied on iRepertoire HTBI primers, and CDR3 regions underwent Arm-PCR. TCRdb analysed the multiplex PCR reads with MiXCR anew, one entry per CDR3 protein. Of roughly 420,000 distinct CDR3 sequences listed, roughly 15% are singletons. This clonotype was recorded many times. The starting material was peripheral blood mononuclear cells (PBMCs), obtained at new diagnosis, from a patient treated with antithyroid drugs. The TCR was taken from a female donor with Graves disease.

The CDR3 sequence: CASSYSTPAHQPQHF. DNA for the CDR3: TGTGCCAGCAGTTACTCTACACCGGCCCATCAGCCCCAGCATTTT. This chain links TRBV2 with TRBJ1-5; D remains ambiguous. The CDR3 runs 15 residues. The germline V gene encodes CDR1 SNHLY and CDR2 FYNNEI. Trimming took off 5 bases at V and 5 bases at J, with 16 bases between the two ends.